Described below is a single TCR beta chain sequence and its context. Germline CDR1 is SGHAT and CDR2 is FQNNGV. There are 13 residues in the CDR3. Trimming took 7 bases from V and 3 from J, leaving 13 bases between them. This entry comes from a study of blood T cell repertoires in COVID-19. Overall study context: In each case, the material was cDNA or gDNA derived from T cells, B-cell-depleted T cells, or PBMCs.

Profiling relied on immunoSEQ multiplex PCR, and the TCRdb table lists in-frame clones only, not all of them. The table lists about 200,000 clones, about 76% of them singletons. The TCR was taken from a woman in her thirties or forties with COVID-19, enrolled during active disease. The sample taken for sequencing was peripheral blood. V is TRBV11-2 and J is TRBJ2-7; no clear D. CDR3 coding DNA: TGTGCCAGCACCCTTTTAGGCGGCTACGAGCAGTACTTC. Translation: CASTLLGGYEQYF.